This T cell receptor beta chain was captured in a study of blood T cell repertoires in COVID-19 (dated by TCRdb to 2019 to 2021). Concerning the study at large: Collaborator samples came from the United States, Italy and Spain and covered acute and convalescent phases of COVID-19. Samples were obtained from the ongoing ImmuneRACE study (first 160 participants) and from 950 to 1,500 subjects provided by 6 global collaborators. The material from the prospective study consisted of cDNA or gDNA derived from T cells, B-cell-depleted T cells, or PBMCs. Where HLA class I and class II types were available, the types were taken from metadata supplied by the sample provider, not from assay-based typing. The sample metadata nearly always contained a de-identified subject ID, COVID-19 status, age in years and sex. Subjects who had been exposed to COVID-19, were actively infected with it, or had recovered from it provided the deeply sampled blood TCRbeta repertoires that made up the dataset. The repertoires were made available in a free public database intended to serve as a resource for research on the immune response to SARS-CoV-2.

The immunoSEQ Assay, a bias-controlled multiplex PCR, was used to amplify TCRbeta CDR3 regions from genomic DNA. As for how the authors treated the data: The number of nucleated cells in each sample was estimated by amplification of reference gene primers within the assay. To quantify the absolute abundance of each unique TCRbeta CDR3 rearrangement, sequence reads were collapsed and filtered. For each sample, productive Simpson clonality was calculated as the square root of Simpson's diversity index across productive rearrangements. In TCRdb, the immuneACCESS table is reduced to in-frame sequences with V and J assigned. These tables do not hold every clone; where another copy was compared, an unresolved V gene accounts for under half, and the others remain unexplained. V and J calls and clone size are copied from that table; D and trimming were computed from the DNA. Recorded for this sample are roughly 360,000 clones; around 83% of them occurred a single time. The top ten hold approximately 5.4% of the sample.

The paper's findings and limits, for the study overall: The amount of clinical and demographic metadata varied by source and participant and was provided uncurated.

Participants in the prospective study were aged roughly 18 to 95 years, lived in 20 to 30 United States geographic areas, and enrolled through a virtual design. Cohort assignment in the prospective study relied on participant-reported clinical history from a screening survey and a study questionnaire. For ImmuneRACE Cohort 3, a participant was defined as recovered based on two consecutive negative NP/OP PCR tests, clearance by a healthcare professional, or resolution of symptoms. Mobile phlebotomists in the prospective study collected whole blood, serum and a nasopharyngeal or oropharyngeal swab from every participant. Prospective study participants could optionally give additional blood draws and questionnaires over an approximately 2-month period. Before DNA extraction, blood samples from the prospective study were shipped at room temperature or frozen. As concerns this clone: Its binding antigen is unknown. The germline gene is not matched at one end of the junction; a read error may be the cause.

The CDR1 and CDR2 encoded by the germline V gene are MNHEY and SVGAGI. Counted from cysteine to phenylalanine, this CDR3 has 14 amino acids. The read is trimmed to its CDR3 DNA, 42 bases read in frame from base 1. The clonotype comes from a woman aged 45-65 years who had recovered from COVID-19. The sequence links TRBV6-5 to TRBJ1-1; TRBD1 is possibly the D segment (5 matching bases). Sample: PBMCs or T cells enriched from blood (not recorded which). The DNA reads TGTGCCAGCAGGATAGACAGAGTGAAAACTGAAGCTTTCTTT. Its coded protein is CASRIDRVKTEAFF.